Below, one TCR beta chain is given with its context. The source of the sample is a study of shared T cell receptors in the human thymus. With 3 bases clipped from V and 0 bases from J, the junction kept 13 bases outside the gene matches. In germline, CDR1 is KGHSH, CDR2 LQKENI. This CDR3 region has 18 residues. Profiled with immunoSEQ multiplex PCR; TCRdb holds only in-frame clones, not every one. The table lists 500,000 to 750,000 clones, 88% of them singletons, with about 0.01% in the top ten. This sample also appeared in a second study, on human thymus T cells. As that study records: Infants, healthy and Finnish, who were having corrective surgery for congenital heart defects served as donors.

The sample consisted of thymocytes. The chain joins TRBV18 to TRBJ1-2; 7 bases line up with TRBD1. The clonotype originates from a boy under two years old with a congenital heart defect. The CDR3 sequence is CASSPDRRILHPNYGYTF. The CDR3 bases are TGTGCCAGCTCACCGGACAGGAGAATCCTCCACCCTAACTATGGCTACACCTTC.